This entry lists 27 T cell receptor beta chains sequenced from one sample in a study of T-cell reconstitution after alpha-beta-depleted transplantation in children. Unique molecular identifiers featured in how the TCRbeta library was prepared. One entry per CDR3 protein, called by TCRdb with MiXCR from the PCR reads. The sample carries around 580,000 distinct CDR3 sequences, 25% to 30% recorded once. This material consisted of PBMCs, taken before TCRalphabeta/CD19-depleted stem cell transplant. Receptors originate from a boy under three years old with Wiskott-Aldrich syndrome, due to receive a stem cell transplant.

V is TRBV12-3 or TRBV12-4 and J is TRBJ2-7; D gene ambiguous. CDR3 length: 17 residues. The V and J ends lost 1 base and 5 bases respectively, with 21 bases between them. The CDR3 loop is CASSLGGRAKRWDEQYF. CDR3 nucleotide sequence: TGTGCCAGCAGTTTAGGAGGTCGGGCCAAGAGATGGGACGAGCAGTACTTC.

This clonotype was detected a few times. V is TRBV11-2 and J is TRBJ1-3; D not resolved. Germline V CDR1 and CDR2: SGHAT, FQNNGV. The CDR3 is made up of 13 amino acids. The V and J ends lost 5 bases and 8 bases respectively, with 13 bases between them. The CDR3 sequence is CASSPPGWDTIYF. The CDR3 bases are TGTGCCAGCAGCCCGCCGGGCTGGGACACCATATATTTT.

This clonotype came up a few times. The rearrangement uses TRBV10-3 and TRBJ2-7; tentative D call: TRBD2 (6 bases). This CDR3 region has 14 residues. The germline V and J ends were trimmed by 2 bases and 0 bases, with 8 bases remaining between them. The germline CDR1 and CDR2 sequences are ENHRY and SYGVKD. DNA for the CDR3: TGTGCCATCAGTGAGGGCGGGGCCTCCTACGAGCAGTACTTC. It codes for CAISEGGASYEQYF.

The chain links TRBV5-1 to TRBJ1-1; no clear D gene. V gave up 5 bases and J gave up 2 bases, with 10 bases separating them. The CDR3 contains 13 residues. Germline V gene sequence: CDR1 SGHRS, CDR2 YFSETQ. This chain's CDR3 is CASRRGSNTEAFF. As DNA, the CDR3 is TGCGCCAGCAGACGTGGGAGCAACACTGAAGCTTTCTTT.

The V gene is TRBV5-1, the J gene TRBJ2-1, with TRBD2 matching over 9 bases. CDR1 is SGHRS and CDR2 is YFSETQ in the germline V gene. CDR3 length: 16 residues. With 4 bases clipped from V and 9 bases from J, the junction kept 14 bases outside the gene matches. CDR3 in amino acids: CASSASQLAGWVEQFF. CDR3 sequence (DNA): TGCGCCAGCAGCGCTAGTCAGCTAGCGGGATGGGTTGAGCAGTTCTTC.

This clonotype showed up just a few times. The genes are TRBV15 and TRBJ1-6; D unresolved. This CDR3 has 13 residues. Germline CDR1 reads LNHNV; CDR2 reads YYDKDF (reference sequence). V lost 0 bases and J 10 bases, leaving 7 bases between the germline ends. CDR3 sequence: CATSRERSSPLHF. The CDR3 DNA follows: TGTGCCACCAGCAGAGAGAGAAGCTCACCCCTCCACTTT.

As for this clonotype: An end of the junction differs from the germline gene, which may be a read error. The rearrangement uses TRBV5-1 and TRBJ2-1; no clear D gene. Germline V CDR1 and CDR2: SGHRS, YFSETQ. The CDR3 spans 14 residues. The CDR3 reads CASSDSSSYNEHFF. The CDR3 DNA reads TGCGCCAGCTCGGATTCGAGCTCCTACAATGAGCATTTCTTC.

The chain employs TRBV5-1 and TRBJ2-2; TRBD2 aligns across 7 bases. Germline CDR1 and CDR2: SGHRS and YFSETQ. The CDR3 spans 16 residues. V was pared by 4 bases and J by 3 bases, with 9 bases of the junction left unmatched. The CDR3 protein is CASSLPRGGDTGELFF. CDR3 DNA: TGCGCCAGCAGCCTACCCCGGGGAGGGGACACCGGGGAGCTGTTTTTT.

This clonotype was counted between two and nine times. This chain uses TRBV7-9 with TRBJ2-1, with 7 nucleotides matching TRBD1. CDR1 SEHNR and CDR2 FQNEAQ come from the germline V gene (reference sequence). CDR3 length equals 14 residues. J gave up 7 bases and V 7 bases, and 10 bases lay outside the gene matches. CDR3 nucleotides: TGTGCCAGCACCCCGACAGGGTTTGGGAATGAGCAGTTCTTC. Amino acid sequence: CASTPTGFGNEQFF.

The chain couples TRBV6-5 to TRBJ2-7; D unclear. The germline V and J ends were trimmed by 0 bases and 2 bases, with 8 bases remaining between them. The CDR3 is 14 residues long. Germline-derived CDR1 and CDR2 are MNHEY and SVGAGI. As DNA, the CDR3 is TGTGCCAGCAGTTACTCGCAGGACCCCTACGAGCAGTACTTC. The encoded protein is CASSYSQDPYEQYF.

The chain recombines TRBV29-1 with TRBJ2-7; 11 nucleotides line up with TRBD1. Germline V lookup: CDR1 SQVTM, CDR2 ANQGSEA. Losses at the gene ends were 2 bases for V and 7 bases for J; bases not matched to a gene: 10. This CDR3 has 15 amino acids. Written as DNA, the CDR3 is TGCAGCGTTGAACACCGGGACAGGGGGACAGGGGAGCAGTACTTC. This sequence encodes CSVEHRDRGTGEQYF.

V and J are TRBV12-3 or TRBV12-4 and TRBJ1-1; D is perhaps TRBD1 (6 bases). V lost 5 bases to trimming and J lost 1 base, with 14 bases between them. The CDR3 totals 15 residues. CDR3: CASSPWGGANTEAFF. In DNA form, the CDR3 reads TGTGCCAGCAGTCCATGGGGGGGCGCGAACACTGAAGCTTTCTTT.

This clonotype was picked up one time. V gene TRBV5-1 combines with J gene TRBJ2-7; TRBD2 matches 12 bases. V gave up 4 bases and J gave up 7 bases; unmatched junction bases: 12. The CDR3 covers 16 residues. Germline CDR1 is SGHRS and CDR2 is YFSETQ. CDR3 amino acids: CASSPLAGGAVGEQYF. As DNA, the CDR3 is TGCGCCAGCAGCCCTCTAGCGGGAGGGGCGGTCGGGGAGCAGTACTTC.

This chain connects TRBV5-1 to TRBJ2-7; 9 bases are a match to TRBD2. The CDR3 covers 15 residues. Unmatched junction bases numbered 6, after V lost 0 bases and J lost 5 bases. CDR1 is SGHRS, CDR2 YFSETQ, per germline. The DNA for the CDR3 is TGCGCCAGCAGCTTGGGAATAGCGGGAGTCGACGAGCAGTACTTC. Amino acid sequence: CASSLGIAGVDEQYF.

The chain employs TRBV6-1 and TRBJ1-2; D is uncertain. The germline CDR1 and CDR2 sequences are MNHNS and SASEGT. V was cut by 5 bases and J by 4 bases, with 11 bases left in between. The CDR3 has 13 amino acids. As DNA, the CDR3 is TGTGCCAGCAGTCGGGAGGGCCCCTATGGCTACACCTTC. This translates into CASSREGPYGYTF.

This chain uses TRBV4-2 with TRBJ2-1; 8 bases agree with TRBD2. This CDR3 has 16 residues. Looked up from germline, CDR1 is LGHNA and CDR2 is YNFKEQ. V was pared by 2 bases and J by 9 bases, with 12 bases of the junction left unmatched. The DNA for the CDR3 is TGTGCCAGCAGCCAAAGTCAGTCGGGAGGGACGAGTGAGCAGTTCTTC. Its protein is CASSQSQSGGTSEQFF.

This clonotype was counted only a few times. The chain couples TRBV20-1 to TRBJ2-1, with D perhaps TRBD2 (6 bases). The CDR3 length is 16 residues. Trimming took 5 bases from V and 2 from J, leaving 19 bases between them. Germline values: CDR1 DFQATT, CDR2 SNEGSKA (reference sequence). CDR3 DNA: TGCAGTGCTGGGAGAAGGACTACCGTTGCCTACAATGAGCAGTTCTTC. Its translation is CSAGRRTTVAYNEQFF.

The chain combines TRBV4-1 with TRBJ2-1; D gene unclear. With 0 bases removed from V and 2 bases from J, the gap between germline ends came to 14 bases. The CDR3 consists of 17 residues. CDR1 and CDR2 from the germline V gene are MGHRA and YSYEKL. The CDR3: CASSQEGFTVPYNEQFF. CDR3 bases: TGCGCCAGCAGCCAAGAAGGATTCACAGTCCCCTACAATGAGCAGTTCTTC.

This clonotype was recorded once. The chain links TRBV7-8 to TRBJ1-6; D not certain. CDR1 SGHVS and CDR2 FQNEAQ come from the germline V gene. The V end was cut by 3 bases, the J end by 0 bases, with 18 bases between. This CDR3 is 19 amino acids long. For the CDR3, the DNA is TGTGCCAGCAGCTTCCGCAGTAGAGACGGTAGCTCCTATAATTCACCCCTCCACTTT. Residues: CASSFRSRDGSSYNSPLHF.

This clonotype was seen a handful of times. The chain joins TRBV20-1 to TRBJ2-7; TRBD2 agrees at 10 bases. Germline V gene lookup returns CDR1 DFQATT and CDR2 SNEGSKA (reference sequence). The CDR3 has 15 amino acids. V shed 5 bases, J shed 2 bases, and the junction held 9 bases outside the gene matches. The CDR3 sequence is CSAPPSGRATYEQYF. The CDR3 region has the DNA TGCAGTGCTCCACCTAGCGGGAGAGCGACCTACGAGCAGTACTTC.

This clonotype was recorded a few times. The chain joins TRBV2 to TRBJ2-1; 10 bases are shared with TRBD1. The germline V gene has CDR1 SNHLY and CDR2 FYNNEI. V was pared by 9 bases and J by 10 bases, with 9 bases of the junction left unmatched. CDR3 length: 13 residues. The CDR3 DNA is TGTGCCAGAGGGACAGGGGAAATGGCGGAGCAGTTCTTC. Its translation: CARGTGEMAEQFF.

This clonotype came up a few times. This chain links TRBV5-1 with TRBJ2-7, with TRBD1 matching 7 bases. Trimming at V came to 2 bases and at J to 0 bases, leaving 8 bases not matched to a gene. This CDR3 has 16 residues. Germline CDR1 and CDR2: SGHRS and YFSETQ. CDR3 in amino acids: CASSFAGQAFSYEQYF. The CDR3 DNA follows: TGCGCCAGCAGCTTTGCAGGACAGGCCTTCTCCTACGAGCAGTACTTC.

This clonotype has more than one count but fewer than ten. The chain links TRBV3-1 to TRBJ2-2; no clear D. This CDR3 has 12 amino acids. V lost 1 base and J lost 7, with 4 bases in between. From germline, CDR1 is LGHDT and CDR2 YNNKEL (reference sequence). In DNA, the CDR3 is TGTGCCAGCAGCCAAGTAGTCGGGGAGCTGTTTTTT. This sequence encodes CASSQVVGELFF.

This clonotype has only a few counts. The V gene is TRBV7-3, the J gene TRBJ2-4; TRBD2 agrees at 9 bases. Germline V CDR1 and CDR2: SGHTA, FQGTGA. This CDR3 is built from 20 residues. V lost 0 bases, J lost 2 bases, and 14 bases stayed unmatched. The CDR3 nucleotides read TGTGCCAGCAGCTTAACGGGACTAGCTATGTTAATCCTGACCAAAAACATTCAGTACTTC. It codes for CASSLTGLAMLILTKNIQYF.

This clonotype has a handful of counts. The chain couples TRBV5-1 to TRBJ2-3, with a weak D call TRBD1 (5 bases). Germline V lookup: CDR1 SGHRS, CDR2 YFSETQ. Deletions cut 0 bases from V and 1 base from J, with 9 bases between. This CDR3 region has 15 residues. In DNA form, the CDR3 reads TGCGCCAGCAGCTTGGAAGGGGCCGGCACAGATACGCAGTATTTT. It codes for CASSLEGAGTDTQYF.

The rearrangement links TRBV12-3 or TRBV12-4 to TRBJ1-4; a possible D gene is TRBD1 (6 bases). Trimming shortened V by 2 bases and J by 6 bases, and 10 bases separated the two germline ends. This CDR3 has 14 amino acids. The CDR3 loop is CASSLRGVDEKLFF. The CDR3 bases are TGTGCCAGCAGTTTAAGGGGGGTTGATGAAAAACTGTTTTTT.

The chain couples TRBV12-3 or TRBV12-4 to TRBJ2-7, with 7 bases lining up with TRBD2. This CDR3 is 15 amino acids long. The J segment lost 2 bases and the V segment lost 2 bases, leaving 6 bases of the junction unmatched. CDR3 sequence reads: CASSLWGGATYEQYF. DNA for the CDR3: TGTGCCAGCAGTTTATGGGGGGGAGCCACCTACGAGCAGTACTTC.